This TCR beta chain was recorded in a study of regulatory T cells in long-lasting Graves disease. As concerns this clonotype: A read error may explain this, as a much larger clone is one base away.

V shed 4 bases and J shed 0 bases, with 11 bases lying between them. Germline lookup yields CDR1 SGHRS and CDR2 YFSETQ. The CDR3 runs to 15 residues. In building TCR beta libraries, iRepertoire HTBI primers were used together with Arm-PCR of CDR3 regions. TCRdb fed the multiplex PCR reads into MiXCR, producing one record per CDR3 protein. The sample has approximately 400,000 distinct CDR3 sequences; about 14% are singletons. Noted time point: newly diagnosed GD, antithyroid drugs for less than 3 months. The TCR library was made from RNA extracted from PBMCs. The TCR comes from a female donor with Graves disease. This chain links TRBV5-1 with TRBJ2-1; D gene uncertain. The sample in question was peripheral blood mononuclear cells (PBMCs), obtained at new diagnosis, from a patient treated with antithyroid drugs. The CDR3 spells CASSVALSSYNEQFF. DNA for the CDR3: TGCGCCAGCAGCGTAGCCCTAAGCTCCTACAATGAGCAGTTCTTC. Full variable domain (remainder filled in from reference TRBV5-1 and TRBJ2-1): KAGVTQTPRYLIKTRGQQVTLSCSPISGHRSVSWYQQTPGQGLQFLFEYFSETQRNKGNFPGRFSGRQFSNSRSEMNVSTLELGDSALYLCASSVALSSYNEQFFGPGTRLTVL.